This T cell receptor beta chain was sequenced during a study of T cell responses to AZD1222 COVID-19 vaccine. Concerning this clone: Its matching antigen is unknown.

General observations from the study: Just six people given AZD1222 tested seropositive at baseline.

V shed 3 bases and J shed 4 bases, with 7 bases lying between them. Germline loops: CDR1 MDHEN, CDR2 SYDVKM. The CDR3 has 13 residues. Measured with immunoSEQ multiplex PCR; TCRdb has only the in-frame clones, and not every one. The sample lists about 97,000 clones, about 89% occurring once. This clonotype originated in an adult in good health. The sequences come from peripheral blood, collected on day 0 of AZD1222 vaccination. This chain connects TRBV28 to TRBJ1-5, with D possibly TRBD1 on 5 matching bases. CDR3 DNA sequence: TGTGCCAGCAGTTTTGGGACTAATCAGCCCCAGCATTTT. The encoded protein is CASSFGTNQPQHF.